This is a list of T cell receptor beta chains from one sample in a study of spatial heterogeneity in lung cancer. Each CDR3 protein is one row after TCRdb ran MiXCR on the 5' RACE reads. The sample yields under 150,000 distinct CDR3 sequences, approximately 11% seen once. The specimen was PBMCs, collected at follow-up. The receptors stem from a female donor with early-stage non-small cell lung cancer. Each CDR3 is given without its conserved first and last residue. D genes are given only for firm matches.

J gene: TRBJ2-3
D gene: TRBD2
V gene: TRBV20-1
CDR3 protein: SARDLSGRGDTQY

J gene: TRBJ2-7
D gene: NA
V gene: TRBV6-6
CDR3 protein: ASSYSGQKYEQY

J gene: TRBJ1-2
D gene: TRBD1
V gene: TRBV6-5
CDR3 protein: ASSYRTRDRGSYGYT

J gene: TRBJ2-3
D gene: TRBD1
V gene: TRBV4-1
CDR3 protein: ASSRDRGYTDTQY

J gene: TRBJ2-3
D gene: TRBD1
V gene: TRBV20-1
CDR3 protein: SARGRQGTTDTQY

J gene: TRBJ2-3
D gene: TRBD2
V gene: TRBV23-1
CDR3 protein: ANISGRKTDTQY

J gene: TRBJ1-2
D gene: NA
V gene: TRBV20-1
CDR3 protein: SARDPGRLGYT

J gene: TRBJ2-2
D gene: TRBD2
V gene: TRBV3-1
CDR3 protein: ASSQASGRTGELF

J gene: TRBJ1-4
D gene: NA
V gene: TRBV6-5
CDR3 protein: ASSGFIVAGELEKLF

J gene: TRBJ2-3
D gene: TRBD2
V gene: TRBV27
CDR3 protein: ASRPAGGHTQY

J gene: TRBJ2-5
D gene: NA
V gene: TRBV9
CDR3 protein: ASTREGLETQY

J gene: TRBJ2-5
D gene: NA
V gene: TRBV21-1
CDR3 protein: ASSTRTAETQY

J gene: TRBJ2-5
D gene: TRBD1
V gene: TRBV2
CDR3 protein: ASRRDRDTQY

J gene: TRBJ1-1
D gene: NA
V gene: TRBV7-9
CDR3 protein: ASSLAAGTHEAF